This T cell receptor beta chain was identified in a study of vaccination and CD4 T cells after COVID-19. Background on the study: Convalescent patients gave post-COVID blood a median about 110 days post-diagnosis, range 35 to 161. The authors exposed cells to overlapping spike peptides derived from SARS-CoV-2, HCoV-NL63, HCoV-OC43 and HCoV-229E.

Sequenced with the Oncomine TCR Beta short-read assay was DNA taken from cultured CD4+ T cells. TCRdb processed the PCR reads anew with MiXCR; each CDR3 protein has one entry. In the table there are over 10,000 distinct CDR3 sequences, 40% to 60% of which are singletons. Study findings and constraints: This study had few convalescent patients and no early post-infection samples.

With respect to this clonotype: The antigen remains unidentified.

This sample's treatment: roughly 10-day PBMC culture with coronavirus spike peptide pools or control peptides (ViraFEST assay). There were positive PCR dates ranging from March to December 2020, all predating US Alpha, Beta and Delta variants. This CDR3 has 17 amino acids. The junction had 9 bases not matched to a gene; V was cut back by 0 bases and J by 0 bases. The V gene's germline CDR1 is DFQATT and CDR2 SNEGSKA (reference sequence). Sequencing used CD4+ T cells from blood, cultured in vitro. This clonotype was sampled from a human donor who had recovered from COVID-19. The V gene is TRBV20-1, the J gene TRBJ2-5; 8 bases map to TRBD2. The CDR3 region has the DNA TGCAGTGCTAGAGATCGGGCGAAGCGGGGGCACCAAGAGACCCAGTACTTC. Encoded protein: CSARDRAKRGHQETQYF.